A selection of T cell receptor beta chains follows, all from one sample in a study of blood T cells in healthy people across ages. TCRdb reprocessed the 5' RACE reads with MiXCR, giving one entry per CDR3 protein. The table records 700,000 to 900,000 distinct CDR3 sequences, approximately 53% of them present only once. The sample taken for sequencing was blood. All receptors come from a man at least 80 years old in good health. CDR3s include the opening cysteine and the closing phenylalanine or tryptophan. A D gene is named only where the DNA matches it firmly. Clone size is given for some rows only: seen once, a few or many times, or a class if the clone is expanded.

>NA|TRBJ1-1|NA|TRBV15
CATSRPPGRAGADTEAFF
TGTGCCACCAGCAGACCGCCGGGCCGGGCAGGCGCCGACACTGAAGCTTTCTTT
>NA|TRBJ2-1|TRBD2|TRBV20-1
CSAEALSGRAFYNEQFF
TGCAGTGCCGAAGCCCTTAGCGGGAGGGCCTTCTACAATGAGCAGTTCTTC
>NA|TRBJ2-7|TRBD2|TRBV6-5
CASSDSGNTYEQYF
TGTGCCAGCAGTGATAGCGGGAACACCTACGAGCAGTACTTC
>NA|TRBJ2-3|TRBD2|TRBV5-1
CASSFGGSGATDTQYF
TGCGCCAGCTCCTTTGGGGGTAGCGGGGCCACAGATACGCAGTATTTT
>NA|TRBJ2-1|NA|TRBV3-1
CASSRPGASYNEQFF
TGTGCCAGCAGCCGCCCGGGGGCCTCCTACAATGAGCAGTTCTTC
>NA|TRBJ1-2|NA|TRBV7-2
CASSLGAGTLYGYTF
TGTGCCAGCAGCCTAGGGGCAGGGACCCTCTATGGCTACACCTTC
>NA|TRBJ2-7|TRBD1|TRBV27
CASSLRDRATYEQYF
TGTGCCAGCAGTCTCCGGGACAGGGCTACGTACGAGCAGTACTTC
>NA|TRBJ2-7|TRBD1|TRBV6-5
CANRKGQVFYEQYF
TGTGCCAACAGGAAGGGACAGGTCTTCTACGAGCAGTACTTC
>NA|TRBJ2-2|NA|TRBV21-1
CGREANGELFF
TGCGGGCGGGAGGCGAACGGGGAGCTGTTTTTT
>few|TRBJ2-6|TRBD1|TRBV20-1
CSARETGTGTNVLTF
TGCAGTGCTAGGGAGACCGGGACAGGCACCAACGTCCTGACTTTC
>NA|TRBJ2-1|NA|TRBV6-5
CASSWWGRSGGSYNEQFF
TGTGCCAGCAGTTGGTGGGGTCGAAGCGGAGGCTCCTACAATGAGCAGTTCTTC
>NA|TRBJ1-2|NA|TRBV5-1
CASSLDRVDYTF
TGCGCCAGCAGCTTGGACAGGGTAGACTACACCTTC
>NA|TRBJ1-2|TRBD1|TRBV5-1
CASSLLGTGGPGYTF
TGCGCCAGCAGCTTGCTCGGGACAGGGGGCCCTGGCTACACCTTC